This record concerns one T cell receptor beta chain sequence. Its target is unknown. Germline V lookup: CDR1 SEHNR, CDR2 FQNEAQ (reference sequence). V was pared by 5 bases and J by 4 bases, with 12 bases of the junction left unmatched. The CDR3 has 17 amino acids. This record belongs to a study of OX40 agonist ivuxolimab in advanced cancers. Repertoires were generated with immunoSEQ multiplex PCR, while TCRdb's copy carries only in-frame clones and drops some. The table lists about 70,000 clones, about 85% of them singletons, with roughly 6% in the top ten. Study results and limitations: With doses of 0.1 to 3.0 mg/kg, CD4+ and CD8+ blood T cells had undergone clonal expansion by week 6.

The chain couples TRBV7-9 to TRBJ1-3; 9 nucleotides match TRBD1. The receptor was derived from an adult with an advanced solid tumor such as melanoma, head and neck, liver or kidney cancer. Sample: CD4+ or CD8+ T cells sorted from blood, taken in a trial of the OX40 agonist ivuxolimab. CDR3 in DNA: TGTGCCAGCAGCCCCATTCCGGGACAGGGATCCGGAAACACCATATATTTT. Its protein product is CASSPIPGQGSGNTIYF.